These 13 T cell receptor beta chains share one sample of origin, sequenced in a study of blood T cells in healthy people across ages. A sample-barcoded 5' primer and a J-beta primer mix were used in a second PCR of roughly 7 to 11 cycles. TCRdb recomputed calls from the 5' RACE reads with MiXCR, one row per CDR3 protein. Seen here are approximately 900,000 distinct CDR3 sequences, 45% to 50% observed once, and the top ten hold over 10%. The sequencing input was blood. Receptors originate from a man aged 30-40 years in good health.

The chain carries TRBV29-1 and TRBJ2-4, with 8 bases matching TRBD2. The J call is in doubt because the DNA end fits TRBJ2-7 better. This CDR3 has 13 amino acids. From germline, CDR1 is SQVTM and CDR2 ANQGSEA. This CDR3 is CSARGGSRYEQYF. CDR3 nucleotide sequence: TGCAGCGCTCGGGGGGGGTCTCGCTACGAGCAGTACTTC.

The chain carries TRBV28 and TRBJ1-3; TRBD1 matches 7 bases. After removal of 6 bases from V and 0 bases from J, the junction contained 8 bases not matched to a gene. The CDR3 totals 16 residues. Germline-derived CDR1 and CDR2 are MDHEN and SYDVKM. The CDR3 protein is CASRPQGPISGNTIYF. The CDR3 DNA follows: TGTGCCAGCAGGCCACAGGGGCCTATCTCTGGAAACACCATATATTTT.

This sequence joins TRBV5-1 and TRBJ2-7; possibly TRBD2 for D (5 bases). The V end was cut by 4 bases, the J end by 2 bases, with 13 bases between. The CDR3 has 14 amino acids. The germline V gene has CDR1 SGHRS and CDR2 YFSETQ. CDR3 sequence: CASSSSEAPYEQYF. CDR3 in DNA: TGCGCCAGCAGCAGTAGCGAGGCTCCCTACGAGCAGTACTTC.

The table lists this clonotype with a count of one. The chain is built from TRBV7-9 and TRBJ2-1; tentative D call: TRBD2 (6 bases). V shed 4 bases and J shed 9 bases, with 13 bases lying between them. Germline V gene sequence: CDR1 SEHNR, CDR2 FQNEAQ (reference sequence). The CDR3 is 13 amino acids. The chain's CDR3 is CASSYELATEQFF. The CDR3 bases are TGTGCCAGCAGCTACGAACTAGCAACTGAGCAGTTCTTC.

The J gene is TRBJ2-5, the V gene TRBV7-2; D not certain. The CDR3 loop spans 13 amino acids. The germline gives CDR1 SGHTA, CDR2 FQGNSA. V was trimmed by 4 bases and J by 0 bases, leaving 6 bases between them. The DNA for the CDR3 is TGTGCCAGCAGCTATATGTACCAAGAGACCCAGTACTTC. As protein: CASSYMYQETQYF.

This rearrangement joins TRBV20-1 to TRBJ1-2; D remains ambiguous. In germline, CDR1 is DFQATT, CDR2 SNEGSKA (reference sequence). The CDR3 is 14 residues long. The germline V and J ends were trimmed by 0 bases and 2 bases, with 10 bases remaining between them. The CDR3 DNA is TGCAGTGCTAGAGATCTGGGAACCAACTATGGCTACACCTTC. Translation: CSARDLGTNYGYTF.

The J gene is TRBJ1-5, the V gene TRBV20-1; D is unclear. V was cut by 0 bases and J by 3 bases, with 15 bases left in between. CDR1 and CDR2 from the germline V gene are DFQATT and SNEGSKA (reference sequence). This CDR3 spans 16 amino acids. The DNA of the CDR3 is TGCAGTGCTAGAGATGGTTTCCGAGGTTTCAATCAGCCCCAGCATTTT. Translation: CSARDGFRGFNQPQHF.

The V gene is TRBV7-9, the J gene TRBJ2-7, with TRBD2 matching over 7 bases. The DNA end is a closer match to TRBJ2-5, so the J assignment may be wrong. The CDR3 extends over 17 amino acids. Germline loops: CDR1 SEHNR, CDR2 FQNEAQ (reference sequence). CDR3 coding DNA: TGTGCCAGCAGCTCGGGACTAACGGGGTATGCGGTAGAGACCCAGTACTTC. Encoded protein: CASSSGLTGYAVETQYF.

The chain's CDR3 is CASGKDEQFF. CDR3 coding DNA: TGTGCCAGCGGTAAAGATGAGCAGTTCTTC. The V and J genes are TRBV12-3 or TRBV12-4 and TRBJ2-1; D ambiguous. V was shortened by 8 bases and J by 8 bases, with 7 bases between the two germline ends. The CDR3 has 10 residues.

This clonotype was recorded a few times. This chain links TRBV10-3 with TRBJ2-1; 8 positions match TRBD1. With V trimmed by 4 bases and J by 7 bases, 9 bases remained unmatched. The length of the CDR3 is 15 residues. Germline lookup yields CDR1 ENHRY and CDR2 SYGVKD. The DNA of the CDR3 is TGTGCCATCAGTGGGCCGGGACAGGCGCTAAATGAGCAGTTCTTC. This gives the protein CAISGPGQALNEQFF.

The V gene is TRBV7-2, the J gene TRBJ2-5; D is ambiguous. The V end was cut by 1 base, the J end by 2 bases, with 8 bases between. Germline CDR1 reads SGHTA; CDR2 reads FQGNSA. The length of the CDR3 is 14 residues. The CDR3 DNA reads as TGTGCCAGCAGCTTAGACGTAACTCAAGAGACCCAGTACTTC. As protein: CASSLDVTQETQYF. Complete variable domain (other parts from reference TRBV7-2 and TRBJ2-5): GAGVSQSPSNKVTEKGKDVELRCDPISGHTALYWYRQSLGQGLEFLIYFQGNSAPDKSGLPSDRFSAERTGGSVSTLTIQRTQQEDSAVYLCASSLDVTQETQYFGPGTRLLVL.

DNA for the CDR3: TGTGCCACCAGCGGGGATACAGGGTACGGCTATGGCTACACCTTC. Translation gives CATSGDTGYGYGYTF. The chain recombines TRBV15 with TRBJ1-2; D is perhaps TRBD1 (6 bases). The CDR3 covers 15 residues. V was trimmed by 5 bases and J by 4 bases, leaving 17 bases between them. Germline-derived CDR1 and CDR2 are LNHNV and YYDKDF (reference sequence).

V gene TRBV5-1 combines with J gene TRBJ2-1; 7 bases line up with TRBD1. V lost 0 bases to trimming and J lost 5 bases; unmatched junction nucleotides: 5. The CDR3 is 15 amino acids. Germline V gene sequence: CDR1 SGHRS, CDR2 YFSETQ. The CDR3 region has the DNA TGCGCCAGCAGCTTGGCTCAGGGGGTCAACAATGAGCAGTTCTTC. Translation: CASSLAQGVNNEQFF.